This T cell receptor (beta chain) was sequenced in a study of blood T cell repertoires in COVID-19. Sequenced by immunoSEQ multiplex PCR; TCRdb stores in-frame clones only, minus some. The repertoire includes 250,000 to 300,000 clones, approximately 80% of them detected once, and around 5% sits in the top ten. V lost 7 bases and J 5 bases, leaving 26 bases between the germline ends. The CDR3 spans 18 residues. CDR1 is SGHVS and CDR2 is FNYEAQ in the germline V gene. This clone appeared once. Participant-reported clinical history was the basis for cohort assignment. Sequenced: PBMCs or T cells enriched from blood (not recorded which). V gene TRBV7-6 combines with J gene TRBJ2-2, with D maybe TRBD2 (6 bases). This receptor was taken from a man in his forties who had been exposed to COVID-19. DNA for the CDR3: TGTGCCAGCACCCCAACTTTCGGGGGAGGATCGGGTACCGGGGAGCTGTTTTTT. Its translation is CASTPTFGGGSGTGELFF.